These 18 T cell receptor beta chains share one sample of origin, sequenced in a study of blood T cells in healthy people across ages. A second PCR of 7 to 11 cycles used a sample-barcoded 5' primer and a J-beta primer mix. In TCRdb, the 5' RACE reads were re-called with MiXCR into one record per CDR3 protein. The sample lists around 1.5 million distinct CDR3 sequences; around two fifths were seen once. Input material: blood. Receptors were obtained from a woman aged 18-35 years in good health.

This clonotype was seen just once. The chain's CDR3 is CASSSRTSGNYNEQYF. The DNA for the CDR3 is TGTGCCAGCAGCTCCCGGACTAGCGGGAACTACAATGAGCAGTACTTC. The rearrangement joins TRBV3-1 to TRBJ2-1, with 12 bases aligning to TRBD2. TRBJ2-7 matches the DNA end more closely, so the J call is doubtful. The CDR3 runs 16 residues. CDR1 and CDR2 (germline): LGHDT, YNNKEL (reference sequence).

The chain combines TRBV5-4 with TRBJ2-5, with D maybe TRBD2 (5 bases). The germline gives CDR1 SGHNT, CDR2 YYREEE (reference sequence). This CDR3 spans 15 amino acids. The V gene lost 2 bases and the J gene lost 4 bases, with 15 bases spanning the gap. The CDR3 DNA is TGTGCCAGCAGCTTCCGGCTAGCACCCCGAGAGACCCAGTACTTC. Protein sequence: CASSFRLAPRETQYF.

The chain couples TRBV20-1 to TRBJ1-2; a possible D gene is TRBD1 (5 bases). Between the trimmed V and J ends, which lost 7 bases and 7 bases, there was a span of 13 bases. CDR1 is DFQATT and CDR2 is SNEGSKA in the germline V gene (reference sequence). There are 11 residues in the CDR3. The CDR3 sequence is CSVWTSCGYTF. DNA of the CDR3: TGCAGTGTTTGGACAAGCTGTGGCTACACCTTC.

This rearrangement joins TRBV5-1 to TRBJ2-7, with D hard to call. Judging by the DNA end, TRBJ2-5 fits better; the J call may be wrong. Germline V gene sequence: CDR1 SGHRS, CDR2 YFSETQ. This CDR3 comprises 12 residues. Written as DNA, the CDR3 is TGCGCCAGCATCGACGTCGGGGAGACCCAGTACTTC. The encoded protein is CASIDVGETQYF.

This clonotype appeared a few times. The chain is built from TRBV20-1 and TRBJ1-1, with D possibly matching TRBD1 (5 bases). Germline V CDR1 and CDR2: DFQATT, SNEGSKA (reference sequence). CDR3 length: 12 residues. The V gene lost 1 base and the J gene lost 10 bases, with 13 bases spanning the gap. In nucleotides, the CDR3 is TGCAGTGCTAGAGTTTTTGCGGGGGTAGCTTTCTTT. Translating it yields CSARVFAGVAFF.

V gene TRBV28 combines with J gene TRBJ1-2; TRBD1 might be the D (5 bases). Trimming shortened V by 1 base and J by 7 bases, and 13 bases separated the two germline ends. Per the germline V gene, CDR1 is MDHEN and CDR2 is SYDVKM. The CDR3 is 14 residues long. CDR3 residues: CASSLFQGDCGYTF. CDR3 DNA sequence: TGTGCCAGCAGTTTATTCCAGGGAGACTGTGGCTACACCTTC.

This chain joins TRBV7-2 and TRBJ2-1; 7 nucleotides agree with TRBD2. The CDR3 consists of 15 residues. The J segment lost 7 bases and the V segment lost 0 bases, leaving 6 bases of the junction unmatched. Germline V CDR1 and CDR2: SGHTA, FQGNSA. The CDR3 DNA follows: TGTGCCAGCAGCTTAGCCTGGCGGGGGAATAATGAGCAGTTCTTC. Translated, it gives CASSLAWRGNNEQFF.

Many counts were recorded for this clonotype. The CDR3 region has the DNA TGTGCCAGCAGTGTTCAAGGACCTTATGGCTACACCTTC. Amino acid sequence: CASSVQGPYGYTF. V usage is TRBV12-3 or TRBV12-4 and J usage is TRBJ1-2; D is uncertain. Trimming took 5 bases from V and 5 from J, leaving 12 bases between them. The length of the CDR3 is 13 residues.

This clonotype was recorded a few times. This sequence joins TRBV18 and TRBJ2-3, with unresolved D. The CDR3 sequence is 16 residues long. Per germline, CDR1 KGHSH and CDR2 LQKENI. Trimming took off 4 bases at V and 0 bases at J, with 14 bases between the two ends. The DNA of the CDR3 is TGTGCCAGCTCACAATCCAGCGCCACCAGCACAGATACGCAGTATTTT. Amino acid sequence: CASSQSSATSTDTQYF.

The rearrangement uses TRBV6-1 and TRBJ2-3; 14 positions match TRBD2. The CDR3 loop spans 17 amino acids. The V segment lost 6 bases and the J segment 5 bases; nucleotides outside the gene matches: 10. Germline loops: CDR1 MNHNS, CDR2 SASEGT. The CDR3 here is CASSTGTSGRRGDTQYF. Written as DNA, the CDR3 is TGTGCCAGCAGCACCGGGACTAGCGGGAGACGAGGAGATACGCAGTATTTT.

The genes are TRBV20-1 and TRBJ1-1; D gene ambiguous. The CDR3 consists of 11 residues. Germline CDR1 DFQATT, CDR2 SNEGSKA (reference sequence). V lost 7 bases and J 8 bases, leaving 14 bases between the germline ends. This chain's CDR3 is CSVRDVPEAFF. CDR3 nucleotides: TGCAGTGTTCGCGACGTTCCCGAAGCTTTCTTT.

This clonotype was counted only a few times. The chain carries TRBV5-6 and TRBJ2-5; D is tentatively TRBD1 or TRBD2 (6 bases each). The CDR3 extends over 14 amino acids. The germline gives CDR1 SGHDT, CDR2 YYEEEE. V was shortened by 2 bases and J by 4 bases, with 12 bases between the two germline ends. The CDR3 DNA sequence: TGTGCCAGCAGCTTCCGGGGGCAAGGAGAGACCCAGTACTTC. It translates to CASSFRGQGETQYF.

This clonotype has only a few counts. This chain connects TRBV20-1 to TRBJ2-1; perhaps TRBD2 as D (5 bases). In germline, CDR1 is DFQATT, CDR2 SNEGSKA (reference sequence). Trimming stripped 3 bases from V and 9 bases from J, with 18 bases between. The CDR3 spans 14 residues. The CDR3, as DNA: TGCAGTGCTAGCCTTCAATCGGCGGGTGGTGAGCAGTTCTTC. Protein sequence: CSASLQSAGGEQFF.

The chain has TRBV18 and TRBJ2-7; 15 positions agree with TRBD2. The CDR3 is 17 amino acids. The junction had 9 bases not matched to a gene; V was cut back by 6 bases and J by 3 bases. Germline V gene lookup returns CDR1 KGHSH and CDR2 LQKENI. Here the CDR3 reads CASSPGLAGGPGYEQYF. The CDR3, as DNA: TGTGCCAGCTCGCCCGGACTAGCGGGAGGGCCAGGCTACGAGCAGTACTTC.

The chain carries TRBV29-1 and TRBJ2-1; a weak D match, TRBD1 (5 bases). The germline V gene has CDR1 SQVTM and CDR2 ANQGSEA. The CDR3 loop spans 15 amino acids. For the CDR3, the DNA is TGCAACGCTACGCCCCAGGGATTGTACCCGACCGCCCAGTTCTTC. Amino acids: CNATPQGLYPTAQFF.

The chain combines TRBV20-1 with TRBJ2-3; unclear D gene. The CDR3 runs to 14 residues. V dropped 6 bases and J dropped 2 bases, with 15 bases sitting between them. Germline CDR1 DFQATT, CDR2 SNEGSKA (reference sequence). The CDR3 bases are TGCAGTGCGGGCCTGGAGTGGACCACAGATACGCAGTATTTT. It codes for CSAGLEWTTDTQYF.

This clonotype was counted between two and nine times. This chain uses TRBV28 with TRBJ2-5; perhaps TRBD2 as D (6 bases). CDR3 size: 15 residues. Deletions cut 6 bases from V and 5 bases from J, with 19 bases between. The germline gives CDR1 MDHEN, CDR2 SYDVKM. The CDR3 sequence: CASRPGTREWETQYF. The CDR3 coding sequence is TGTGCCAGCAGGCCCGGGACTCGGGAATGGGAGACCCAGTACTTC. Looking up the rest from reference TRBV28 and TRBJ2-5 gives the full variable domain: DVKVTQSSRYLVKRTGEKVFLECVQDMDHENMFWYRQDPGLGLRLIYFSYDVKMKEKGDIPEGYSVSREKKERFSLILESASTNQTSMYLCASRPGTREWETQYFGPGTRLLVL.

The rearrangement uses TRBV20-1 and TRBJ2-2, with 8 positions matching TRBD2. CDR1 and CDR2 (germline): DFQATT, SNEGSKA (reference sequence). This CDR3 has 16 amino acids. J gave up 7 bases and V 0 bases, and 10 bases lay outside the gene matches. The CDR3 nucleotides are TGCAGTGCTAGAGATCCGAGAAAGGCGGGAGGCGGGGAGCTGTTTTTT. Translated: CSARDPRKAGGGELFF.